This T cell receptor beta chain is drawn from a study of vaccination effects on CD4 cells after COVID-19. About the research overall: Specimens were obtained from a couple of convalescent patients 16 days and one week prior to vaccination.

In this sample, this clone turned up once. Its matching antigen is unknown. This CDR3 region has 12 residues. Trimming stripped 4 bases from V and 4 bases from J, with 7 bases between. Germline assignment: CDR1 LNHDA and CDR2 SQIVND (reference sequence). Cultured cells yielded isolated CD4+ T cells after 10 days. Sequencing was performed with immunoSEQ multiplex PCR; in TCRdb, only in-frame clones are kept and a portion is missing. The sample includes about 47,000 clones, about 76% of them seen just once. Sequencing was performed on CD4+ T cells from PBMCs cultured without peptide, taken before COVID-19 vaccination. This sequence joins TRBV19 and TRBJ2-5; D is possibly TRBD1 (6 bases). This TCR came from a human donor who had a prior SARS-CoV-2 infection. CDR3 sequence: CASSKGVETQYF. Written as DNA, the CDR3 is TGTGCCAGTAGTAAGGGGGTAGAGACCCAGTACTTC.